What follows are 20 T cell receptor beta chains derived from one specimen sequenced in a study of T cell responses to AZD1222 COVID-19 vaccine. Here immunoSEQ multiplex PCR was the method, and the copy in TCRdb shows in-frame clones only, minus some. Of fewer than 120,000 clones in the sample, about 95% are singletons; the top ten hold about 3%. The specimen was peripheral blood, collected 28 days after the second AZD1222 dose. Receptors were obtained from an adult who received the AZD1222 COVID-19 vaccine.

The chain recombines TRBV2 with TRBJ1-4, with 12 nucleotides matching TRBD1. With 4 bases clipped from V and 7 bases from J, the junction kept 1 base outside the gene matches. CDR1 is SNHLY and CDR2 is FYNNEI in the germline V gene. The CDR3 contains 14 residues. The CDR3 here is CASSGDRGREKLFF. As DNA, the CDR3 is TGTGCCAGCAGTGGGGACAGGGGGCGTGAAAAACTGTTTTTT.

The rearrangement uses TRBV2 and TRBJ1-2, with a possible D match to TRBD1 (6 bases). The V and J ends lost 5 bases and 2 bases respectively, with 9 bases between them. The CDR3 covers 13 residues. CDR1 and CDR2 (germline): SNHLY, FYNNEI. CDR3 amino acids: CASSYGQNYGYTF. Here the CDR3 DNA reads TGTGCCAGCAGTTACGGACAGAACTATGGCTACACCTTC.

This chain connects TRBV27 to TRBJ1-2; tentatively, D is TRBD1 (5 bases). Germline V lookup: CDR1 MNHEY, CDR2 SMNVEV (reference sequence). With 0 bases removed from V and 4 bases from J, the gap between germline ends came to 12 bases. The CDR3 totals 15 residues. CDR3 nucleotides: TGTGCCAGCAGTTTATCGTTGGCAGGGAGCTATGGCTACACCTTC. Protein product: CASSLSLAGSYGYTF.

This chain uses TRBV6-5 with TRBJ1-2; the match to TRBD1 covers 9 bases. CDR1 is MNHEY and CDR2 is SVGAGI in the germline V gene. This CDR3 contains 15 residues. V shed 5 bases, J shed 2 bases, and the junction held 6 bases outside the gene matches. CDR3 amino acids: CASSRDRGENYGYTF. Here the CDR3 DNA reads TGTGCCAGCAGTAGAGACAGGGGGGAGAACTATGGCTACACCTTC.

The count of this clone is one. The gene calls are TRBV6-4 and TRBJ1-6; D is undetermined. The germline gives CDR1 MRHNA, CDR2 SNTAGT. V dropped 6 bases and J dropped 6 bases, with 6 bases sitting between them. This CDR3 spans 12 amino acids. This CDR3 reads CASRMGNSPLHF. The CDR3 nucleotides read TGTGCCAGCAGAATGGGTAATTCACCCCTCCACTTT.

The chain recombines TRBV3-1 (or the pseudogene TRBV3-2) with TRBJ1-2; D is uncertain. From germline, CDR1 is LGHDT and CDR2 YNNKEL (reference sequence). CDR3 length: 13 amino acids. V was cut by 3 bases and J by 1 base, with 6 bases left in between. CDR3 sequence (DNA): TGTGCCAGCAGCCAGACTCGTAACTATGGCTACACCTTC. Its translation: CASSQTRNYGYTF.

The table lists this clone with a few counts. This chain joins TRBV18 and TRBJ1-6; D call uncertain. Germline loops: CDR1 KGHSH, CDR2 LQKENI. V dropped 6 bases and J dropped 7 bases, with 10 bases sitting between them. The CDR3 runs to 13 residues. The CDR3, as DNA: TGTGCCAGCTCCCCGGGTCGAAATTCACCCCTCCACTTT. It codes for CASSPGRNSPLHF. Drawing the rest from reference TRBV18 and TRBJ1-6, the complete variable domain is NAGVMQNPRHLVRRRGQEARLRCSPMKGHSHVYWYRQLPEEGLKFMVYLQKENIIDESGMPKERFSAEFPKEGPSILRIQQVVRGDSAAYFCASSPGRNSPLHFGNGTRLTVT.

The chain links TRBV29-1 to TRBJ1-2; D is uncertain. Germline V lookup: CDR1 SQVTM, CDR2 ANQGSEA. Trimming took off 4 bases at V and 11 bases at J, with 14 bases between the two ends. The CDR3 spans 11 residues. The CDR3 bases are TGCAGCGTTGCCTCCCTATTAAGGTACACCTTC. The encoded protein is CSVASLLRYTF.

The chain links TRBV28 to TRBJ1-5, with no clear D. Germline assignment: CDR1 MDHEN and CDR2 SYDVKM. This CDR3 is 13 amino acids long. Trimming stripped 2 bases from V and 1 base from J, with 3 bases between. The CDR3 region is CASSLMSNQPQHF. CDR3 in DNA: TGTGCCAGCAGTTTAATGAGCAATCAGCCCCAGCATTTT. Supplemented by reference TRBV28 and TRBJ1-5, the full variable domain reads DVKVTQSSRYLVKRTGEKVFLECVQDMDHENMFWYRQDPGLGLRLIYFSYDVKMKEKGDIPEGYSVSREKKERFSLILESASTNQTSMYLCASSLMSNQPQHFGDGTRLSIL.

The CDR3 nucleotides are TGTGCCAGCAGCCAGAGAGGAAGTGGGACCGGGGAGCTGTTTTTT. It yields the protein CASSQRGSGTGELFF. The gene calls are TRBV3-1 (or the pseudogene TRBV3-2) and TRBJ2-2; no definite D call. Looked up from germline, CDR1 is LGHDT and CDR2 is YNNKEL (reference sequence). V dropped 3 bases and J dropped 5 bases, with 13 bases sitting between them. CDR3 length: 15 residues.

The V and J genes are TRBV5-1 and TRBJ1-4; 7 nucleotides line up with TRBD1. With 4 bases clipped from V and 4 bases from J, the junction kept 7 bases outside the gene matches. This CDR3 is 15 amino acids long. Germline V CDR1 and CDR2: SGHRS, YFSETQ. CDR3 sequence: CASSIGQALNEKLFF. DNA of the CDR3: TGCGCCAGCAGCATCGGACAGGCCCTTAATGAAAAACTGTTTTTT.

V is TRBV19 and J is TRBJ1-4; D remains unclear. The CDR3 runs to 13 residues. Germline CDR1 is LNHDA and CDR2 is SQIVND (reference sequence). The V and J ends lost 3 bases and 7 bases respectively, with 9 bases between them. The DNA for the CDR3 is TGTGCCAGTAGTATGTGGCCAGCTGAAAAACTGTTTTTT. Translating it yields CASSMWPAEKLFF.

The rearrangement joins TRBV30 to TRBJ1-1; 7 bases are a match to TRBD1. There are 12 residues in the CDR3. Germline trimming cut 0 bases from V and 11 bases from J; bases unmatched to any gene: 6. Germline V gene lookup returns CDR1 GTSNPN and CDR2 SVGIG (reference sequence). The chain's CDR3 is CAWSVQGMKAFF. DNA for the CDR3: TGTGCCTGGAGTGTACAGGGGATGAAGGCTTTCTTT.

The chain joins TRBV11-2 to TRBJ2-2; D remains ambiguous. Germline-derived CDR1 and CDR2 are SGHAT and FQNNGV. The V gene lost 6 bases and the J gene lost 6 bases, with 23 bases spanning the gap. This CDR3 region has 17 residues. DNA of the CDR3: TGTGCCAGCAGTCCCACGAGAGGCTCTTTGCCCCCCGGGGAGCTGTTTTTT. Protein product: CASSPTRGSLPPGELFF.

The chain uses TRBV5-1 and TRBJ1-2, with TRBD1 as a possible D gene (6 bases). The CDR3 totals 14 residues. V was cut by 0 bases and J by 3 bases, with 9 bases left in between. CDR1 and CDR2 (germline): SGHRS, YFSETQ. The CDR3 protein is CASSLDTGHYGYTF. CDR3 bases: TGCGCCAGCAGCTTGGATACAGGGCACTATGGCTACACCTTC.

Here the CDR3 DNA reads TGCGCCAGCAGGCCGTCGAGCGGGAGAAACAATGAGCAGTTCTTC. Translating gives CASRPSSGRNNEQFF. V and J are TRBV10-1 and TRBJ2-1; TRBD2 matches 8 bases. V lost 6 bases, J lost 5 bases, and 9 bases stayed unmatched. Germline lookup yields CDR1 WNHNN and CDR2 SYGVQD (reference sequence). CDR3 length: 15 amino acids.

The J gene is TRBJ2-5, the V gene TRBV27; D perhaps matches TRBD1 (6 bases). Germline CDR1 and CDR2: MNHEY and SMNVEV (reference sequence). The CDR3 totals 14 residues. Trimming removed 0 bases at V and 4 bases at J, with 9 bases between. CDR3: CASSLSGGVETQYF. The DNA of the CDR3 is TGTGCCAGCAGTTTATCAGGGGGTGTAGAGACCCAGTACTTC.

The chain combines TRBV10-1 with TRBJ1-1, with a weak D call TRBD1 (5 bases). CDR1 and CDR2 from the germline V gene are WNHNN and SYGVQD (reference sequence). Trimming left V 3 bases short and J 7 bases short, with 18 bases between. There are 15 residues in the CDR3. The CDR3 nucleotides are TGCGCCAGCAGTGATTCCTGGTGGGGCGGGGGTGAAGCTTTCTTT. Translated, it gives CASSDSWWGGGEAFF.

This chain connects TRBV27 to TRBJ2-2; D remains ambiguous. The CDR3 is 14 amino acids. Germline V gene data show CDR1 as MNHEY and CDR2 as SMNVEV (reference sequence). The V and J ends lost 3 bases and 4 bases respectively, with 9 bases between them. The CDR3 DNA follows: TGTGCCAGCAGTTTCCGGCAGCTCACCGGGGAGCTGTTTTTT. Amino acids: CASSFRQLTGELFF.

In its sample, this clone was seen once. This chain joins TRBV6-5 and TRBJ1-2; D is possibly TRBD1 (5 bases). From germline, CDR1 is MNHEY and CDR2 SVGAGI. This CDR3 is built from 15 residues. Trimming removed 8 bases at V and 1 base at J, with 17 bases between. The chain's CDR3 is CASQGRGVHNYGYTF. As DNA, the CDR3 is TGTGCCAGCCAAGGTCGGGGGGTCCATAACTATGGCTACACCTTC.